This T cell receptor beta chain was sequenced in a study of T cells in Graves' hyperthyroidism and ophthalmopathy. Germline CDR1 is DFQATT and CDR2 is SNEGSKA (reference sequence). Unmatched junction bases numbered 3, after V lost 0 bases and J lost 3 bases. The CDR3 consists of 15 residues. This clonotype was counted many times. What was amplified from RNA transcripts were TCR beta CDR3 regions. TCR CDR3 underwent first-round RT-PCR with the HTBI primer set. TCRdb itself ran the multiplex PCR reads through MiXCR, one entry per CDR3 protein. The table includes over 700,000 distinct CDR3 sequences, 18% detected once.

The clonotype comes from a woman aged 50 to 60 with Graves' hyperthyroidism that later progressed to Graves' ophthalmopathy. The J gene is TRBJ2-2, the V gene TRBV20-1; 8 bases map to TRBD2. The sequenced material came from blood. For the CDR3, the DNA is TGCAGTGCTAGAGATGGCGGGGGGCACACCGGGGAGCTGTTTTTT. As protein: CSARDGGGHTGELFF.